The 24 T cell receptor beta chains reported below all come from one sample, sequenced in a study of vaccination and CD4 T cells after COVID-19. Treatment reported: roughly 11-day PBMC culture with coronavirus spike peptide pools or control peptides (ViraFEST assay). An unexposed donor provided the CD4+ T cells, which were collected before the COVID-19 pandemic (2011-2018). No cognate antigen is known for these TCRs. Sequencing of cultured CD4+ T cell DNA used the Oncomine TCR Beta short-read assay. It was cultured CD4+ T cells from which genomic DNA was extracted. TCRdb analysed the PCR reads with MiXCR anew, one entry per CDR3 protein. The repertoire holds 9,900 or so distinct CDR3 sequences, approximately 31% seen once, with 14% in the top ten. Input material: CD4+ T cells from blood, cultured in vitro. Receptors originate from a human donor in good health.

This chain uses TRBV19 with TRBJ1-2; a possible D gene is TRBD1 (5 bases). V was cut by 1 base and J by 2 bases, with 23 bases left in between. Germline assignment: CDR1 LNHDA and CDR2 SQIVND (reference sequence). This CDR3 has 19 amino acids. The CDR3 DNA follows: TGTGCCAGTAGTATAGTTGCAGGGTTCGGGTCCACCGCGAACTATGGCTACACCTTC. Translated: CASSIVAGFGSTANYGYTF.

CDR3 sequence: CASRPNGRSYEQYF. In nucleotides, the CDR3 is TGTGCCAGCAGACCCAACGGGCGGAGCTACGAGCAGTACTTC. This rearrangement joins TRBV28 to TRBJ2-7; no definite D call. Trimming took 6 bases from V and 3 from J, leaving 15 bases between them. The CDR3 has 14 amino acids. Germline loops: CDR1 MDHEN, CDR2 SYDVKM. Variable domain in full (rest from reference TRBV28 and TRBJ2-7): DVKVTQSSRYLVKRTGEKVFLECVQDMDHENMFWYRQDPGLGLRLIYFSYDVKMKEKGDIPEGYSVSREKKERFSLILESASTNQTSMYLCASRPNGRSYEQYFGPGTRLTVT.

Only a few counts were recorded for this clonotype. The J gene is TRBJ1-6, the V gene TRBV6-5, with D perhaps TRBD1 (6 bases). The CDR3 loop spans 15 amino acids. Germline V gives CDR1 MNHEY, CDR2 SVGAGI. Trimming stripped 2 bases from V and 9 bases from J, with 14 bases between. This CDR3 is CASSYGGGLGSPLHF. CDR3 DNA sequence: TGTGCCAGCAGTTACGGGGGGGGGCTAGGTTCACCCCTCCACTTT.

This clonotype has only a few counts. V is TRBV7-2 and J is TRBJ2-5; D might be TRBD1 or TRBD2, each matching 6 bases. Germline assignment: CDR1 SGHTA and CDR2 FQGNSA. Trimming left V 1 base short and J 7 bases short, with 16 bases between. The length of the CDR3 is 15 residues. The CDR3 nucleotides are TGTGCCAGCAGCTTAGGGGGGGCTCTTACGGGGACCCAGTACTTC. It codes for CASSLGGALTGTQYF.

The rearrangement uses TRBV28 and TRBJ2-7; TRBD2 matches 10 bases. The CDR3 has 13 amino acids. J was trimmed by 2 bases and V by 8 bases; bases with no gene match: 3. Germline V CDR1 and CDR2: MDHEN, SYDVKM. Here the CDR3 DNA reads TGTGCCAGCCAAACTAGCGGGGCCTACGAGCAGTACTTC. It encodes CASQTSGAYEQYF.

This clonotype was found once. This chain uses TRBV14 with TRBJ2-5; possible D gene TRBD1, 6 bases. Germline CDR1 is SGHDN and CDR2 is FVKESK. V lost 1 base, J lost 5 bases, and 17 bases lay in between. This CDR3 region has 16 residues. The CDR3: CASSQGEWGRGETQYF. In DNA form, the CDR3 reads TGTGCCAGCAGCCAAGGGGAATGGGGGCGCGGGGAGACCCAGTACTTC.

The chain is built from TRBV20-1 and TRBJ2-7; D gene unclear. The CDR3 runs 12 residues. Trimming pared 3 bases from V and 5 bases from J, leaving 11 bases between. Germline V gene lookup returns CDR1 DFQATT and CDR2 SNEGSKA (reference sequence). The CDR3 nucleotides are TGCAGTGCTAGTATTTCGGTTAACGAGCAGTACTTC. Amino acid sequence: CSASISVNEQYF.

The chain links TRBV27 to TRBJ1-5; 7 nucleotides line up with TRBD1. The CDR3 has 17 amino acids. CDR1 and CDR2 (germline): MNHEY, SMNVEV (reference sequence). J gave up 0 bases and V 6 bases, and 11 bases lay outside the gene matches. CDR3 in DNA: TGTGCCAGCAGCCTAACCCGGACAGGTAGTAGCAATCAGCCCCAGCATTTT. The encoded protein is CASSLTRTGSSNQPQHF.

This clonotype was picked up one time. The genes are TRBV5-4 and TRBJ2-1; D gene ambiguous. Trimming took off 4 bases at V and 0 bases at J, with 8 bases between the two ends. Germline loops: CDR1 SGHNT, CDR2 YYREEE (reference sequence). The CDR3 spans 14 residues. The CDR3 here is CASSVDTSYNEQFF. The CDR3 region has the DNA TGTGCCAGCAGCGTCGACACCTCCTACAATGAGCAGTTCTTC.

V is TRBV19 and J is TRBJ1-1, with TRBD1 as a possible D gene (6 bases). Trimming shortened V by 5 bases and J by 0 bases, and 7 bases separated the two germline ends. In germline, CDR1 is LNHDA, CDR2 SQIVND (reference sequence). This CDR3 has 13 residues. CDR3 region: CASSDRLNTEAFF. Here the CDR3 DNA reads TGTGCCAGTAGTGACAGGTTGAACACTGAAGCTTTCTTT.

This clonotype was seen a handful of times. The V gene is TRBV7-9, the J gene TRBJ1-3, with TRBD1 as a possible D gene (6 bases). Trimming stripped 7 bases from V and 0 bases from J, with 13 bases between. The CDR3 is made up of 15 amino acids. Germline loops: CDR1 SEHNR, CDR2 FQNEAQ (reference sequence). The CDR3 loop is CASTQGGGSGNTIYF. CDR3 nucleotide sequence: TGTGCCAGCACCCAAGGGGGGGGCTCTGGAAACACCATATATTTT.

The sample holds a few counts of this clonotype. Here the CDR3 reads CASSVSLGETQYF. Written as DNA, the CDR3 is TGTGCCAGCAGTGTATCATTGGGAGAGACCCAGTACTTC. The chain combines TRBV2 with TRBJ2-5; D is undetermined. The CDR3 has 13 residues. V was cut by 4 bases and J by 4 bases, with 10 bases left in between. CDR1 and CDR2 from the germline V gene are SNHLY and FYNNEI.

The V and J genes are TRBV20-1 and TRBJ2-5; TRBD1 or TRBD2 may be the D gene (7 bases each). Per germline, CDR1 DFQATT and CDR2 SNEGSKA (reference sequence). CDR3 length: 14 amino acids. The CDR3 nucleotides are TGCGGGGGCTGTGGGAGGGGGCCTAAGACGGCCCAGTACTTC. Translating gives CGGCGRGPKTAQYF.

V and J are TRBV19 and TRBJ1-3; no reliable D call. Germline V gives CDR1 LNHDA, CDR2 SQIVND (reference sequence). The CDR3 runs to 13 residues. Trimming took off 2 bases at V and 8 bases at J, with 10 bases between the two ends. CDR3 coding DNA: TGTGCCAGTAGTATAAAGGCCCGGGACACCATATATTTT. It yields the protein CASSIKARDTIYF.

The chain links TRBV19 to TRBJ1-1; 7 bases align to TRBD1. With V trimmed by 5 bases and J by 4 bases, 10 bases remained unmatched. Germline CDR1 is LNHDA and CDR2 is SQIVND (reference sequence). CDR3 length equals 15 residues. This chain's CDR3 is CASSPRTGTGTEAFF. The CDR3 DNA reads TGTGCCAGTAGTCCGCGGACAGGAACTGGCACTGAAGCTTTCTTT.

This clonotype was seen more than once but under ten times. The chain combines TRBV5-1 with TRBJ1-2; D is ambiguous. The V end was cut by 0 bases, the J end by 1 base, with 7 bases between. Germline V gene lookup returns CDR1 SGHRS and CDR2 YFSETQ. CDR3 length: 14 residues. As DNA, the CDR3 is TGCGCCAGCAGCTTGGATAGCGGTAACTATGGCTACACCTTC. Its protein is CASSLDSGNYGYTF.

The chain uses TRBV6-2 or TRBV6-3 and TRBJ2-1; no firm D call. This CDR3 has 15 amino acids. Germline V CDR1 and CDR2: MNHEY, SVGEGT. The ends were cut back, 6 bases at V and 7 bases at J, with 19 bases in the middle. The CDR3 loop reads CASSYGVALRNEQFF. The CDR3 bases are TGTGCCAGCAGCTATGGAGTGGCGCTTAGGAATGAGCAGTTCTTC.

DNA of the CDR3: TGTGCCAGCACCCTCAAGCCGACCTACGAGCAGTACTTC. This gives the protein CASTLKPTYEQYF. This chain joins TRBV12-3 or TRBV12-4 and TRBJ2-7; D uncertain. The CDR3 runs to 13 residues. The ends were cut back, 7 bases at V and 2 bases at J, with 12 bases in the middle.

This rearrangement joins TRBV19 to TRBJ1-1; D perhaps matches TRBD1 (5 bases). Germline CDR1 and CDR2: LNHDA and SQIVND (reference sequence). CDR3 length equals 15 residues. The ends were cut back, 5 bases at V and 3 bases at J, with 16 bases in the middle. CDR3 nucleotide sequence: TGTGCCAGTAGTGAGCAACAGGTTAATTACACTGAAGCTTTCTTT. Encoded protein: CASSEQQVNYTEAFF.

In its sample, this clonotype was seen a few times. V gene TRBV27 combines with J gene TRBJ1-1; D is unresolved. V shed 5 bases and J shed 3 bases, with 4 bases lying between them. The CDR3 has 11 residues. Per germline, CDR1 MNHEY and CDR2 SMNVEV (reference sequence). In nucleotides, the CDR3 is TGTGCCAGCAGTGGGTACACTGAAGCTTTCTTT. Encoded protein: CASSGYTEAFF.

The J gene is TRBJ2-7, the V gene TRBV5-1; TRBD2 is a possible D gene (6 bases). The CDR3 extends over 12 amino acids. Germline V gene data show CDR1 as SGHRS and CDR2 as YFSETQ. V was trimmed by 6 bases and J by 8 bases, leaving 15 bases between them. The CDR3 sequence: CASKVEGGKQYF. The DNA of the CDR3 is TGCGCCAGCAAAGTGGAGGGTGGTAAGCAGTACTTC. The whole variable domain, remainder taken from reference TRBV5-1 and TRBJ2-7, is KAGVTQTPRYLIKTRGQQVTLSCSPISGHRSVSWYQQTPGQGLQFLFEYFSETQRNKGNFPGRFSGRQFSNSRSEMNVSTLELGDSALYLCASKVEGGKQYFGPGTRLTVT.

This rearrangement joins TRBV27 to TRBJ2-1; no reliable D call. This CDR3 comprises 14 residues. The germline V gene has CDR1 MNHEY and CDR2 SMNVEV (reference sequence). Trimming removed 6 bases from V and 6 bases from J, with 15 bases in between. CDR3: CASRTSLKPNEQFF. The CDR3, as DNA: TGTGCCAGCAGGACGTCACTGAAACCCAATGAGCAGTTCTTC.

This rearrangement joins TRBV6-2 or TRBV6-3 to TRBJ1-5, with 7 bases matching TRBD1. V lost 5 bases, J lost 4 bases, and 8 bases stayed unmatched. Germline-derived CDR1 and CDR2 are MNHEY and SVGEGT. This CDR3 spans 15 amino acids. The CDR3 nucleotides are TGTGCCAGCAGTGACAGGGTCCAGCTAAATCAGCCCCAGCATTTT. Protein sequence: CASSDRVQLNQPQHF.

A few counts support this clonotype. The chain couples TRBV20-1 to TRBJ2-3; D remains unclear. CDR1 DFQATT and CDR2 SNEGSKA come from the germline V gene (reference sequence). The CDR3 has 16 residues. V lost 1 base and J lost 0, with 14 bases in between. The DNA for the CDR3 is TGCAGTGCTAGAGGGCCGGGCGGAACTAGCACAGATACGCAGTATTTT. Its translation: CSARGPGGTSTDTQYF.